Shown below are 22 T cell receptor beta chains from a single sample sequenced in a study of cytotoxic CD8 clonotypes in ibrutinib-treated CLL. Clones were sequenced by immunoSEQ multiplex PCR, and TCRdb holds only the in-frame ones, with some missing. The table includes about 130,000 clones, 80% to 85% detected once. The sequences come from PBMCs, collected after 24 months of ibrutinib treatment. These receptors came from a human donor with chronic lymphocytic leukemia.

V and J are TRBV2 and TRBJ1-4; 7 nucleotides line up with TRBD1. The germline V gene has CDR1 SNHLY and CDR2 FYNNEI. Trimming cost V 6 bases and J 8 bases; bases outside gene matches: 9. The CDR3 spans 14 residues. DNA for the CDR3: TGTGCCAGCAGCCGGGACAGCTCGACGGAAAAACTGTTTTTT. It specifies CASSRDSSTEKLFF.

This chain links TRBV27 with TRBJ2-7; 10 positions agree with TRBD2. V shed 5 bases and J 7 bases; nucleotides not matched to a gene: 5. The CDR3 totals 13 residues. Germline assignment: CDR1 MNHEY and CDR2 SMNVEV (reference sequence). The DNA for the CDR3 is TGTGCCAGCAGTAGAGCGGGGGGGCGGGAGCAGTACTTC. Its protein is CASSRAGGREQYF.

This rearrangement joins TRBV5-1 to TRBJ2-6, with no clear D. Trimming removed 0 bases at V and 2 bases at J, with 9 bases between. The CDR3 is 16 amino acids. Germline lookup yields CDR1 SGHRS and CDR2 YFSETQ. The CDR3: CASSLAPRPGANVLTF. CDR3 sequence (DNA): TGCGCCAGCAGCTTGGCTCCGCGGCCTGGGGCCAACGTCCTGACTTTC. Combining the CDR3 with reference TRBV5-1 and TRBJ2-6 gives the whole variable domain KAGVTQTPRYLIKTRGQQVTLSCSPISGHRSVSWYQQTPGQGLQFLFEYFSETQRNKGNFPGRFSGRQFSNSRSEMNVSTLELGDSALYLCASSLAPRPGANVLTFGAGSRLTVL.

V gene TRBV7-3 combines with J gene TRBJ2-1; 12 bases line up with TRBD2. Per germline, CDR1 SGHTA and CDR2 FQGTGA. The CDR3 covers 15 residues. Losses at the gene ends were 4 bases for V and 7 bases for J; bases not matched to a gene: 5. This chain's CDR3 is CASSSTSGGSNEQFF. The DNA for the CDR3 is TGTGCCAGCAGCTCGACTAGCGGGGGATCAAATGAGCAGTTCTTC.

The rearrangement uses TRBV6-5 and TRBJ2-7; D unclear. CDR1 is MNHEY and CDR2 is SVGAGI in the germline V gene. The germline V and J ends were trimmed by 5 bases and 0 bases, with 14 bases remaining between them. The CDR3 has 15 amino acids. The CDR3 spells CASSQSHTSSYEQYF. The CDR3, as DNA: TGTGCCAGCAGTCAATCCCACACGAGCTCCTACGAGCAGTACTTC.

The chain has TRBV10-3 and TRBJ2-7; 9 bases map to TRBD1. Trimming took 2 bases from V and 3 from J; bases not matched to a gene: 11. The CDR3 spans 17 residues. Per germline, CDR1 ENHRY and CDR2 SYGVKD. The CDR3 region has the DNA TGTGCCATCAGTGAGACAGGGGGCGCCTTTCCCAGCTACGAGCAGTACTTC. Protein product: CAISETGGAFPSYEQYF.

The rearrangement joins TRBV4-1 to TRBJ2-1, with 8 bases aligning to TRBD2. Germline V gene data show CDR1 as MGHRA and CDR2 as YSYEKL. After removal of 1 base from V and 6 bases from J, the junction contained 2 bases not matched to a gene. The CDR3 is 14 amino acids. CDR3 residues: CASSQAGTSNEQFF. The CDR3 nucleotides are TGCGCCAGCAGCCAAGCCGGGACTAGCAATGAGCAGTTCTTC.

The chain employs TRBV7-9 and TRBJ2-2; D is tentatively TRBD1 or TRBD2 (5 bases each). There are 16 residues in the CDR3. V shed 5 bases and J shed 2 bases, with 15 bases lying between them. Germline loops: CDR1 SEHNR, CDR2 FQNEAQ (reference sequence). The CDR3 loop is CASSPSGRTNTGELFF. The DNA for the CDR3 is TGTGCCAGCAGCCCCTCGGGGCGAACCAACACCGGGGAGCTGTTTTTT.

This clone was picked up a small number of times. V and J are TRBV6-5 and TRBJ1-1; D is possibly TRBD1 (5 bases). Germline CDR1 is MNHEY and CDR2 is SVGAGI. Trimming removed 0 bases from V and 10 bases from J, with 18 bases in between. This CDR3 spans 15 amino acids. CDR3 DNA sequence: TGTGCCAGCAGTTACTCTCAGGGCTCAATGATGGGAGCTTTCTTT. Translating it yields CASSYSQGSMMGAFF.

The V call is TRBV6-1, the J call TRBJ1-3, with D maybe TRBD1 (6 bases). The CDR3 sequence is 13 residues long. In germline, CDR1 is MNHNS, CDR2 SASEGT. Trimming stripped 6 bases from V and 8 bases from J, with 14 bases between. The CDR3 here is CASSNGQLDTIYF. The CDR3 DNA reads TGTGCCAGCAGCAACGGACAGTTAGACACCATATATTTT.

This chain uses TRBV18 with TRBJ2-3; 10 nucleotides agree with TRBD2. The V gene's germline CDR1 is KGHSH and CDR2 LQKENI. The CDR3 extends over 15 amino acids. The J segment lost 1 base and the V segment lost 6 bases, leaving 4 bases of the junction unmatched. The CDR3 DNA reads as TGTGCCAGCTCCGTTGGACTAGCGGGCACAGATACGCAGTATTTT. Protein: CASSVGLAGTDTQYF.

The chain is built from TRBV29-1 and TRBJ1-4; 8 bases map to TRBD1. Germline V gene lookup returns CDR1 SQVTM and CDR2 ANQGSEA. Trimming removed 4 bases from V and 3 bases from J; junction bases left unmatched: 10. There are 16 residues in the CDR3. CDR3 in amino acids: CSVASGTGPPNEKLFF. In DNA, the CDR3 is TGCAGCGTTGCGTCCGGGACAGGTCCACCTAATGAAAAACTGTTTTTT. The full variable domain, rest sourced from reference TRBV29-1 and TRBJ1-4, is SAVISQKPSRDICQRGTSLTIQCQVDSQVTMMFWYRQQPGQSLTLIATANQGSEATYESGFVIDKFPISRPNLTFSTLTVSNMSPEDSSIYLCSVASGTGPPNEKLFFGSGTQLSVL.

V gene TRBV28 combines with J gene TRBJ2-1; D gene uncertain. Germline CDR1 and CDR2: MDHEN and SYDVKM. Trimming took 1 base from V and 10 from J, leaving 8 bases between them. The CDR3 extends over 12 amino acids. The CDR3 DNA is TGTGCCAGCAGTTTATCTCGGGTAGAGCAGTTCTTC. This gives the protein CASSLSRVEQFF. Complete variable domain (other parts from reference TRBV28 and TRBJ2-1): DVKVTQSSRYLVKRTGEKVFLECVQDMDHENMFWYRQDPGLGLRLIYFSYDVKMKEKGDIPEGYSVSREKKERFSLILESASTNQTSMYLCASSLSRVEQFFGPGTRLTVL.

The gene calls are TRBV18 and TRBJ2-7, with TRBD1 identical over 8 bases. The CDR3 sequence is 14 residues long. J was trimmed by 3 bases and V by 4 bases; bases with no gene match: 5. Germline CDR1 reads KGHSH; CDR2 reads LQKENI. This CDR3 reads CASSRGTGYYEQYF. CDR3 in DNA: TGTGCCAGCTCACGCGGGACAGGCTACTACGAGCAGTACTTC.

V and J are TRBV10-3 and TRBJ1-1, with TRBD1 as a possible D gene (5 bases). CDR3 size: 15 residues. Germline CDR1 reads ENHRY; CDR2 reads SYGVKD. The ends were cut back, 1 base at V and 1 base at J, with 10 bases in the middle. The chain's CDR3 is CAISEFGGGNTEAFF. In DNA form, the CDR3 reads TGTGCCATCAGTGAGTTTGGCGGGGGGAACACTGAAGCTTTCTTT.

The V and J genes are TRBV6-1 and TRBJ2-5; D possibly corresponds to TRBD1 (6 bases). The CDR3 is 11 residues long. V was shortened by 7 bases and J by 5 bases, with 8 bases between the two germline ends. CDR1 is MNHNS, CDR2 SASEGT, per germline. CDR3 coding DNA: TGTGCCAGCACAGGGGCGGAGACCCAGTACTTC. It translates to CASTGAETQYF.

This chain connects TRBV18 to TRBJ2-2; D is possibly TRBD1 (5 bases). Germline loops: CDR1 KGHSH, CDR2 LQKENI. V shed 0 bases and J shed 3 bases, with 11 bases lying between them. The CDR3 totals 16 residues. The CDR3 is CASSPPGRGYTGELFF. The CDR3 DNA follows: TGTGCCAGCTCACCACCGGGAAGGGGATACACCGGGGAGCTGTTTTTT.

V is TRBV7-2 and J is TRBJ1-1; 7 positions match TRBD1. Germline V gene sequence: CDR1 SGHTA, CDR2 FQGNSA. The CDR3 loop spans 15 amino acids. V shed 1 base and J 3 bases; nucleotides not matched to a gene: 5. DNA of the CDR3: TGTGCCAGCAGCTTAGACAGGGGTAGAGACACTGAAGCTTTCTTT. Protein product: CASSLDRGRDTEAFF.

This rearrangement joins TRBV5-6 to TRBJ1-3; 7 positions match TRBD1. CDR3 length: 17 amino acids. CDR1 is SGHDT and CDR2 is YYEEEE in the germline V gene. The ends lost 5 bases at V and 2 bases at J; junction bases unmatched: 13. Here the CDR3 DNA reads TGTGCCAGCAGACGGAGACCAGGGACAGTGGCTGGAAACACCATATATTTT. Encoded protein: CASRRRPGTVAGNTIYF.

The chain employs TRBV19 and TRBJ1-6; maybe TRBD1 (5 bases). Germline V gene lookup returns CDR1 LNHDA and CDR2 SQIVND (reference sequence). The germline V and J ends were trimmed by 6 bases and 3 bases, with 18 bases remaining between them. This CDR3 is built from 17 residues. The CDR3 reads CASSRRVLRGYNSPLHF. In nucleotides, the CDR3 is TGTGCCAGTAGCCGGAGGGTTCTGAGGGGCTATAATTCACCCCTCCACTTT.

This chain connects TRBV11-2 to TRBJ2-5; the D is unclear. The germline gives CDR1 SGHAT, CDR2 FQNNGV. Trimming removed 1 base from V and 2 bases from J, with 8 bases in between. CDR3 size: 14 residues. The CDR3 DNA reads TGTGCCAGCAGCTTAGGAAGCATACAAGAGACCCAGTACTTC. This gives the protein CASSLGSIQETQYF.

The CDR3 nucleotides are TGTGCCAGCAGCTTATCTACACAGGGTTCCACAGATACGCAGTATTTT. Translated, it gives CASSLSTQGSTDTQYF. V is TRBV7-9 and J is TRBJ2-3, with TRBD1 as a possible D gene (6 bases). Germline V lookup: CDR1 SEHNR, CDR2 FQNEAQ (reference sequence). V was clipped by 2 bases and J by 2 bases, with 14 bases between them. CDR3 length: 16 amino acids.